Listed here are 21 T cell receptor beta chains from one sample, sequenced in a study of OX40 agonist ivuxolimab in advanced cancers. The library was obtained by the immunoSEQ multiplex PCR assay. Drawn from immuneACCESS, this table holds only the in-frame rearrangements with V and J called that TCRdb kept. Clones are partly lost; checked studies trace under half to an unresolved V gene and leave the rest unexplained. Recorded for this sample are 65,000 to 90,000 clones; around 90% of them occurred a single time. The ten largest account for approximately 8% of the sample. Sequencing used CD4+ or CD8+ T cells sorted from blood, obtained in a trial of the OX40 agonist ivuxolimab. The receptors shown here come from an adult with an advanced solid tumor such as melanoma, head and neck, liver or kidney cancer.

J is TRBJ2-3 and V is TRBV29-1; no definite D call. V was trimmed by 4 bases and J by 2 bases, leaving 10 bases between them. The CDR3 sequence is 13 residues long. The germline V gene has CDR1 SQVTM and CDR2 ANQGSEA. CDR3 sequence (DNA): TGCAGCGTTGTACACGGCATCACAGATACGCAGTATTTT. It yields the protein CSVVHGITDTQYF.

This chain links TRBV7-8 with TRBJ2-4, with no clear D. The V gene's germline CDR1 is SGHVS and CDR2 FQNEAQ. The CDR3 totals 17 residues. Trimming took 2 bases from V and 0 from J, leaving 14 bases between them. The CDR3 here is CASSLSQAELAKNIQYF. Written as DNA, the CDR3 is TGTGCCAGCAGCTTAAGTCAGGCCGAATTAGCCAAAAACATTCAGTACTTC.

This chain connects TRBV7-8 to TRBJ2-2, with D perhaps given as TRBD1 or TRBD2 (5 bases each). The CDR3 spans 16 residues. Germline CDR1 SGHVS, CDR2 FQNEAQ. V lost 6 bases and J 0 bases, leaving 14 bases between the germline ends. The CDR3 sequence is CASSPTGTPNTGELFF. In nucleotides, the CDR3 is TGTGCCAGCAGTCCTACCGGGACGCCGAACACCGGGGAGCTGTTTTTT.

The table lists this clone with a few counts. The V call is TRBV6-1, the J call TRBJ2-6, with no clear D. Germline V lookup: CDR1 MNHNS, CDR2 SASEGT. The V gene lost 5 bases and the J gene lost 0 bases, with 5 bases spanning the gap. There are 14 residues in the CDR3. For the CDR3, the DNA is TGTGCCAGCAGTCAGGACTCTGGGGCCAACGTCCTGACTTTC. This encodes CASSQDSGANVLTF.

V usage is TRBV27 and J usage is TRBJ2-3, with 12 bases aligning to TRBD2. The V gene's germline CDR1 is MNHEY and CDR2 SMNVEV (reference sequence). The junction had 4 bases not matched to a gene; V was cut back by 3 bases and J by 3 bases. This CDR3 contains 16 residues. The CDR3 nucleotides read TGTGCCAGCAGTTTGTGGACTAGCGGGGATACAGATACGCAGTATTTT. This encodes CASSLWTSGDTDTQYF.

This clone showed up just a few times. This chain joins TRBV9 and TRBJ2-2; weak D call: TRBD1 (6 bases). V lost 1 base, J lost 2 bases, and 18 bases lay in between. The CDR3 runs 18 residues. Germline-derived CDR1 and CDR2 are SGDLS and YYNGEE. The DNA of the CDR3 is TGTGCCAGCAGCGTAAATCGATGGACAGCCCATAACACCGGGGAGCTGTTTTTT. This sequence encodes CASSVNRWTAHNTGELFF.

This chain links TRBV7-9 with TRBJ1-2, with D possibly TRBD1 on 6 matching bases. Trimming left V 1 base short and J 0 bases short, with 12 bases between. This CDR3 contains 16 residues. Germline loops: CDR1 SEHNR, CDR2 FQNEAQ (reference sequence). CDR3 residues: CASSLVGQPANYGYTF. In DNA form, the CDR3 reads TGTGCCAGCAGCTTAGTAGGACAGCCAGCTAACTATGGCTACACCTTC.

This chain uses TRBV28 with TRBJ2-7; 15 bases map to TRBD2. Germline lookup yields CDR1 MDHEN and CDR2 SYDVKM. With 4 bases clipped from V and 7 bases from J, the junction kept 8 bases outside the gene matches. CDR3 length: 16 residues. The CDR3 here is CASSYDGLAGGREQYF. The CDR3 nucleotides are TGTGCCAGCAGTTACGACGGACTAGCGGGGGGGCGGGAGCAGTACTTC.

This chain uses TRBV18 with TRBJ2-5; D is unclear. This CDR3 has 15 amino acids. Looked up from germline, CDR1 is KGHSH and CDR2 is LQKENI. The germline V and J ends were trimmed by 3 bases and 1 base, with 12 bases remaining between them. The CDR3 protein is CASSPGKQPQETQYF. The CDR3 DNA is TGTGCCAGCTCACCGGGGAAACAACCCCAAGAGACCCAGTACTTC.

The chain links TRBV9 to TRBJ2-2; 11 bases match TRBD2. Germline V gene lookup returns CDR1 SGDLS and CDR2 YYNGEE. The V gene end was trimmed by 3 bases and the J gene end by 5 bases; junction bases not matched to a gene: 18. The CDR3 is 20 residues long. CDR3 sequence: CASSASISELAGEETGELFF. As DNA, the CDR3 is TGTGCCAGCAGCGCTTCTATTTCGGAACTAGCGGGGGAAGAAACCGGGGAGCTGTTTTTT.

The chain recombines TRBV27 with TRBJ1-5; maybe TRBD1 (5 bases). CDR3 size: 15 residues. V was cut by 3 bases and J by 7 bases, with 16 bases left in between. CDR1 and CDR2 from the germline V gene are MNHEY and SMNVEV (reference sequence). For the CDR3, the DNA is TGTGCCAGCAGTTTCGGTGTCGGGGACCGGCAGCCCCAGCATTTT. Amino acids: CASSFGVGDRQPQHF.

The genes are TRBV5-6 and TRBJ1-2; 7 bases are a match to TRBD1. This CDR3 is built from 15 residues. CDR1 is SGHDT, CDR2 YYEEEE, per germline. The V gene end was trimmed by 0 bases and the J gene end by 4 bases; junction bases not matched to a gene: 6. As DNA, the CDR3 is TGTGCCAGCAGCTTGGGAGGGGGCAGCGGCTATGGCTACACCTTC. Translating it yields CASSLGGGSGYGYTF.

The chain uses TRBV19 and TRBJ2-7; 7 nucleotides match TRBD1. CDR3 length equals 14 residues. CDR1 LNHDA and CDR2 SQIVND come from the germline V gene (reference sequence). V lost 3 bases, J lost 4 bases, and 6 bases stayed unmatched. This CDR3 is CASSIYRGHYEQYF. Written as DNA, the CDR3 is TGTGCCAGTAGTATTTACAGGGGTCATTACGAGCAGTACTTC.

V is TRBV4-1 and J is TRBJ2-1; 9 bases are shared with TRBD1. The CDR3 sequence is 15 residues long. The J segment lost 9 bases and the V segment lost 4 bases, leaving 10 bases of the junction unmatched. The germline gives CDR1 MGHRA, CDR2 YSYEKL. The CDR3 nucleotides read TGCGCCAGCAGCCTGGCGGGGACAGGGTTGACTGAGCAGTTCTTC. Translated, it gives CASSLAGTGLTEQFF.

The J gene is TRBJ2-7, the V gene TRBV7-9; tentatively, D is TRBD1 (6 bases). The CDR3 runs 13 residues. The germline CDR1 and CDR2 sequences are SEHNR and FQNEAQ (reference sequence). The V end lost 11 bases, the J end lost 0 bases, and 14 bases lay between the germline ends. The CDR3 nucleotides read TGTGCCGGGACCGGGACACGCTCCTACGAGCAGTACTTC. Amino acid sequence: CAGTGTRSYEQYF. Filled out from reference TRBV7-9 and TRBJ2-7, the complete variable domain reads DTGVSQNPRHKITKRGQNVTFRCDPISEHNRLYWYRQTLGQGPEFLTYFQNEAQLEKSRLLSDRFSAERPKGSFSTLEIQRTEQGDSAMYLCAGTGTRSYEQYFGPGTRLTVT.

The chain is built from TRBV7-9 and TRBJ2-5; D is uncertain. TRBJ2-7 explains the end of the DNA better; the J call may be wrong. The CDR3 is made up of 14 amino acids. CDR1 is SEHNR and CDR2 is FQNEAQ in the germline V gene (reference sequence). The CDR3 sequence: CASSSQTESYEQYF. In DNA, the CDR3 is TGTGCCAGCAGCTCGCAGACGGAATCCTACGAGCAGTACTTC.

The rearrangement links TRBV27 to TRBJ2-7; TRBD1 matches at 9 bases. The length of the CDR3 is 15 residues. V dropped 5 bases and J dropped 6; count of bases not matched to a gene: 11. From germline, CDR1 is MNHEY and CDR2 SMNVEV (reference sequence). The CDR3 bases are TGTGCCAGCAGTCCATCGACAGGGGGTTACCGCGAGCAGTACTTC. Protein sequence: CASSPSTGGYREQYF.

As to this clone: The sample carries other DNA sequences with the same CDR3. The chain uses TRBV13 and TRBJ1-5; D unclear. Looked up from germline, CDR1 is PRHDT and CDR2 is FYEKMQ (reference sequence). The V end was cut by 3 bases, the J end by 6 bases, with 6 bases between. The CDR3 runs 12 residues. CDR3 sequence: CASSLGGQPQHF. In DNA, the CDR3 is TGTGCCAGCAGCTTGGGAGGTCAGCCCCAGCATTTT. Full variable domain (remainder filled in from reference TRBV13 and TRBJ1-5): AAGVIQSPRHLIKEKRETATLKCYPIPRHDTVYWYQQGPGQDPQFLISFYEKMQSDKGSIPDRFSAQQFSDYHSELNMSSLELGDSALYFCASSLGGQPQHFGDGTRLSIL.

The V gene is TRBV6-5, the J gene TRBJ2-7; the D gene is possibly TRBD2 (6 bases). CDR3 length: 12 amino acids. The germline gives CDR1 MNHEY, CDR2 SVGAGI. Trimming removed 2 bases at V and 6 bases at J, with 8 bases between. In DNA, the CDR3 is TGTGCCAGCAGTTACGGGGGAGGCGAGCAGTACTTC. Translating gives CASSYGGGEQYF.

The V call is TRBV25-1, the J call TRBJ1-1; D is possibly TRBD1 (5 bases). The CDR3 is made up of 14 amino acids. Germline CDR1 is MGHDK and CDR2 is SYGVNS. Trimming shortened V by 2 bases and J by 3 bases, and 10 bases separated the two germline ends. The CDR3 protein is CASSERGAYTEAFF. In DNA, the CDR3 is TGTGCCAGCAGTGAAAGGGGCGCTTACACTGAAGCTTTCTTT.

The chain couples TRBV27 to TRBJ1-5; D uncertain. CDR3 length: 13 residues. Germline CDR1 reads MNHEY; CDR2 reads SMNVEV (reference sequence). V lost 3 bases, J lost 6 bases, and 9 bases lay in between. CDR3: CASSFTVFQPQHF. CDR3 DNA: TGTGCCAGCAGTTTTACAGTCTTTCAGCCCCAGCATTTT.